This entry is about one TCR beta chain. CDR3 length: 14 amino acids. Per the germline V gene, CDR1 is MGHDK and CDR2 is SYGVNS. Trimming took 1 base from V and 4 from J, leaving 10 bases between them. This specimen comes from a study of blood T cell repertoires in COVID-19. Profiling relied on immunoSEQ multiplex PCR, and the TCRdb table lists in-frame clones only, not all of them. The sample has 220,000 or so clones, 86% seen once. Sequencing was performed on PBMCs or T cells enriched from blood (not recorded which). The receptor was isolated from a woman in her 50s who had recovered from COVID-19. The chain recombines TRBV25-1 with TRBJ1-2; perhaps TRBD1 as D (5 bases). CDR3: CASSELEGLYGYTF. CDR3 nucleotide sequence: TGTGCCAGCAGTGAATTGGAGGGACTCTATGGCTACACCTTC.